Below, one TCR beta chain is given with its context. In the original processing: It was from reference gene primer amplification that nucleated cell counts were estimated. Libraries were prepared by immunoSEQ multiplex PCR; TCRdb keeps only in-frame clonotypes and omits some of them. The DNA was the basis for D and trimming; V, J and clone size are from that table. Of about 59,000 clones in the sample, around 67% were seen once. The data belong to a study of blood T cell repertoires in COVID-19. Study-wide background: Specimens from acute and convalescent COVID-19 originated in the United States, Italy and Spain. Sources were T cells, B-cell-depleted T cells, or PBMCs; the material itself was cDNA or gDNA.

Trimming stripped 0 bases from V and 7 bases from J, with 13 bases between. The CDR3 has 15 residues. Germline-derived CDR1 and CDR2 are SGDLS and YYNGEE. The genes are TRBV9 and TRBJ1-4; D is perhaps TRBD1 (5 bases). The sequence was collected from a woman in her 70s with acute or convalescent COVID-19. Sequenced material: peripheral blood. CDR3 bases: TGTGCCAGCAGCGTAGGCGGGGGGGGAAGTGAAAAACTGTTTTTT. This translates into CASSVGGGGSEKLFF. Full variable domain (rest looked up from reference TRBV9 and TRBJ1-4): DSGVTQTPKHLITATGQRVTLRCSPRSGDLSVYWYQQSLDQGLQFLIQYYNGEERAKGNILERFSAQQFPDLHSELNLSSLELGDSALYFCASSVGGGGSEKLFFGSGTQLSVL.